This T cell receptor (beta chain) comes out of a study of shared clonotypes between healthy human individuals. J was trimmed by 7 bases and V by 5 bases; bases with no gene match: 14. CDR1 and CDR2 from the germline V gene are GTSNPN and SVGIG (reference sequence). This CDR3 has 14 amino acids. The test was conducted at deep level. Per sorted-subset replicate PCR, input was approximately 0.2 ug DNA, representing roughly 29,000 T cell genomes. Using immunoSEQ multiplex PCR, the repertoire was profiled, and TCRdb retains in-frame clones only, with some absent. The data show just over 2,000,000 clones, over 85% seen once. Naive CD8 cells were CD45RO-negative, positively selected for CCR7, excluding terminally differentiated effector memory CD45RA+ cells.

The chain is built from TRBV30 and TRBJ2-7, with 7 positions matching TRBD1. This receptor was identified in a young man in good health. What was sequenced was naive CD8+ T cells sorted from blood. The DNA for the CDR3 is TGTGCCTGGGGGGAGACAGGGCCAGCTGATGAGCAGTACTTC. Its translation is CAWGETGPADEQYF.